One T cell receptor beta chain is described in this entry. Its antigen is not known. This sample is drawn from a study of shared clonotypes between healthy human individuals. Whole-study context: Aged 18 to 49, the donors were a couple of women and three men. Whole-study results and caveats: It was the few donors that limited the genetic and exposure-history diversity represented. Between a few donors, naive CD4 clonotypes were shared at a level of about 5%.

Genomic DNA of every subset was divided equally among multiple immunoSEQ plates. Here immunoSEQ multiplex PCR was the method, and the copy in TCRdb shows in-frame clones only, minus some. The table includes 2.3 million or so clones, 90% to 95% detected once. V lost 4 bases, J lost 6 bases, and 20 bases lay in between. The germline gives CDR1 SGHDT, CDR2 YYEEEE. The CDR3 totals 15 residues. The specimen was naive CD4+ T cells from PBMCs. Indicated subset: CD45RA+ positively selected. The chain employs TRBV5-6 and TRBJ2-7; possibly TRBD2 for D (5 bases). The source of this sequence is a man aged 18 to 29 in good health. Some clones in this sample may be carry-over from other donors' samples. The CDR3 spells CASSLYGSATGEQYF. CDR3 nucleotides: TGTGCCAGCAGCCTTTATGGGAGCGCCACTGGCGAGCAGTACTTC.